This is a list of T cell receptor beta chains from one sample in a study of blood T cell repertoires in COVID-19. Sequencing was performed with immunoSEQ multiplex PCR; in TCRdb, only in-frame clones are kept and a portion is missing. The table lists 200,000 to 250,000 clones, around four fifths of them singletons. The specimen sequenced was peripheral blood. The receptors were sampled from a man between 25 and 39 years old with active or convalescent COVID-19. The CDR3 runs from the conserved cysteine through the conserved F or W. The D gene is left open where the match is weak. Clone size appears in some rows only: once, few, many, or a class for an expanded clone.

TRBV5-1	TRBD2	TRBJ2-5	once	CASSLVWGGQETQYF	TGCGCCAGCAGCTTGGTCTGGGGGGGCCAAGAGACCCAGTACTTC
TRBV25-1	.	TRBJ1-2	.	CASSPGGGDGYTF	TGTGCCAGCAGCCCTGGGGGGGGTGATGGCTACACCTTC
TRBV15	TRBD2	TRBJ2-5	.	CATSSLGGSRAETQYF	TGTGCCACCAGCAGCCTCGGGGGGTCCCGCGCGGAGACCCAGTACTTC
TRBV5-1	TRBD2	TRBJ2-1	.	CASSPGRISYNEQFF	TGCGCCAGCAGCCCCGGGAGGATCTCCTACAATGAGCAGTTCTTC
TRBV11-3	TRBD1	TRBJ2-7	.	CASSWTGAYEQYF	TGTGCCAGCAGCTGGACAGGGGCCTACGAGCAGTACTTC
TRBV29-1	.	TRBJ2-7	.	CSVEDVTSYEQYF	TGCAGCGTTGAAGATGTGACTTCCTACGAGCAGTACTTC
TRBV11-3	.	TRBJ2-5	.	CASSFQGWETQYF	TGTGCCAGCAGCTTTCAGGGTTGGGAGACCCAGTACTTC
TRBV7-3	.	TRBJ1-1	.	CASSFTGLRTEAFF	TGTGCCAGCAGCTTTACAGGGCTTAGAACTGAAGCTTTCTTT
TRBV15	.	TRBJ1-5	few	CATQQGGDQPQHF	TGTGCCACCCAACAGGGAGGGGATCAGCCCCAGCATTTT
TRBV5-1	.	TRBJ1-1	.	CASRAGGWGTEAFF	TGCGCCAGCAGGGCGGGAGGTTGGGGCACTGAAGCTTTCTTT
TRBV3-1/TRBV3-2	TRBD1	TRBJ1-1	.	CASSPTGGYRLNTEAFF	TGTGCCAGCAGCCCGACAGGGGGCTATCGCCTGAACACTGAAGCTTTCTTT
TRBV28	.	TRBJ2-5	.	CASSRQVGGMETQYF	TGTGCCAGCAGTAGGCAGGTCGGCGGGATGGAGACCCAGTACTTC
TRBV5-4	TRBD2	TRBJ2-1	.	CASNRVASGSGEQFF	TGTGCCAGCAATCGAGTGGCTAGCGGGAGTGGGGAGCAGTTCTTC
TRBV19	.	TRBJ2-5	.	CASSETSLQETQYF	TGTGCCAGTAGTGAGACTAGTCTTCAAGAGACCCAGTACTTC
TRBV14	TRBD1	TRBJ1-2	.	CASSQELNRGAYGYTF	TGTGCCAGCAGCCAAGAGTTAAACAGGGGCGCGTATGGCTACACCTTC
TRBV10-3	.	TRBJ2-3	.	CAISESDTSTDTQYF	TGTGCCATCAGTGAGTCGGACACAAGCACAGATACGCAGTATTTT
TRBV7-2	TRBD1	TRBJ2-5	few	CASSRGQGEGETQYF	TGTGCCAGCAGCAGGGGACAGGGGGAAGGGGAGACCCAGTACTTC
TRBV5-1	.	TRBJ1-1	.	CASSQQTGSTEAFF	TGCGCCAGCAGCCAACAAACAGGGAGCACTGAAGCTTTCTTT
TRBV7-6	.	TRBJ2-2	.	CASSLFQGPNTGELFF	TGTGCCAGCAGCTTATTCCAGGGTCCGAACACCGGGGAGCTGTTTTTT
TRBV6-2/TRBV6-3	.	TRBJ1-1	.	CASSYSTRLEAFF	TGTGCCAGCAGTTACTCGACCAGGCTTGAAGCTTTCTTT
TRBV7-9	TRBD1	TRBJ1-6	.	CASSNQGESPLHF	TGTGCCAGCAGCAACCAGGGGGAATCACCCCTCCACTTT
TRBV2	.	TRBJ2-2	.	CASSELRVRRTGELFF	TGTGCCAGCAGTGAGCTCAGGGTACGTCGGACCGGGGAGCTGTTTTTT
TRBV6-6	.	TRBJ1-2	.	CASSPASYGYTF	TGTGCCAGCAGTCCAGCGTCCTATGGCTACACCTTC
TRBV5-4	TRBD1	TRBJ1-4	.	CASSLQRGQGAAKLFF	TGTGCCAGCAGCCTGCAGAGGGGACAGGGCGCGGCCAAACTGTTTTTT
TRBV28	.	TRBJ1-5	.	CASCPSTQRVWEPQHF	TGTGCCAGCTGCCCATCAACCCAGAGGGTTTGGGAGCCCCAGCATTTT
TRBV30	.	TRBJ1-5	once	CAWSLAENQPQHF	TGTGCCTGGAGTCTCGCAGAAAATCAGCCCCAGCATTTT
TRBV27	TRBD2	TRBJ2-1	.	CASSFWLAGVFEQFF	TGTGCCAGCAGTTTCTGGTTAGCGGGAGTTTTTGAGCAGTTCTTC
TRBV28	TRBD1	TRBJ2-1	.	CASGGQGDEQFF	TGTGCCAGCGGCGGACAGGGCGATGAGCAGTTCTTC
TRBV7-9	TRBD1	TRBJ2-7	.	CASSLGGTQGAYSYEQYF	TGTGCCAGCAGCTTAGGAGGGACACAGGGGGCCTACTCCTACGAGCAGTACTTC
TRBV20-1	.	TRBJ2-5	.	CSASLPGVETQYF	TGCAGTGCTAGTTTACCGGGAGTAGAGACCCAGTACTTC
TRBV10-2	.	TRBJ2-1	.	CASSDLRTGSYNEQFF	TGCGCCAGCAGTGACCTGAGGACTGGGTCCTACAATGAGCAGTTCTTC
TRBV28	TRBD1	TRBJ1-4	.	CASGNRDSDNEKLFF	TGTGCCAGCGGAAATCGGGACAGCGATAATGAAAAACTGTTTTTT
TRBV4-3	.	TRBJ1-3	few	CASSQDYSPSSGNTIYF	TGCGCCAGCAGCCAAGATTATTCTCCGAGCTCTGGAAACACCATATATTTT
TRBV5-1	TRBD1	TRBJ1-1	.	CASKPQGVNTEAFF	TGCGCCAGCAAACCACAGGGGGTGAACACTGAAGCTTTCTTT
TRBV5-1	TRBD2	TRBJ2-1	.	CASSFTAGGYNEQFF	TGCGCCAGCAGCTTTACAGCGGGGGGCTACAATGAGCAGTTCTTC
TRBV2	TRBD1	TRBJ2-7	.	CASTLGGTGGSGQYF	TGTGCCAGCACCCTGGGCGGGACAGGGGGATCCGGGCAGTACTTC
TRBV30	.	TRBJ2-1	.	CAWSALRYNEQFF	TGTGCCTGGAGCGCCCTTAGATACAATGAGCAGTTCTTC
TRBV19	TRBD1	TRBJ1-2	.	CASSIDRTGYGYGYTF	TGTGCCAGTAGTATAGACCGGACAGGGTACGGCTATGGCTACACCTTC
TRBV30	.	TRBJ2-7	once	CAWRNGYEQYF	TGTGCCTGGCGGAACGGGTACGAGCAGTACTTC
TRBV11-3	.	TRBJ2-7	.	CASSQGSSSYEQYF	TGTGCCAGCAGCCAGGGATCGAGCTCCTACGAGCAGTACTTC
TRBV3-1/TRBV3-2	TRBD2	TRBJ2-7	.	CASRLAGDYEQYF	TGTGCCAGCAGACTAGCGGGGGACTACGAGCAGTACTTC
TRBV10-3	.	TRBJ1-3	.	CAISPQDRTTGNTIYF	TGTGCCATCAGTCCCCAGGACCGGACTACTGGAAACACCATATATTTT
TRBV5-1	TRBD2	TRBJ2-5	.	CASSPGTTQETQYF	TGCGCCAGCAGCCCCGGGACTACACAAGAGACCCAGTACTTC
TRBV2	.	TRBJ1-5	.	CASSGSGNGNQPQHF	TGTGCCAGCAGTGGGTCAGGGAACGGTAATCAGCCCCAGCATTTT
TRBV6-5	TRBD1	TRBJ1-2	once	CASSSRDRGSGYTF	TGTGCCAGCAGTTCCCGGGACAGGGGAAGCGGCTACACCTTC
TRBV28	.	TRBJ1-5	.	CASSYPRGFQPQHF	TGTGCCAGCAGTTACCCCCGGGGGTTCCAGCCCCAGCATTTT
TRBV9	.	TRBJ1-1	.	CASSVGGFTEAFF	TGTGCCAGCAGCGTAGGCGGTTTCACTGAAGCTTTCTTT
TRBV6-2/TRBV6-3	.	TRBJ1-1	.	CASSLLNTEAFF	TGTGCCAGCAGCTTATTGAACACTGAAGCTTTCTTT
TRBV27	.	TRBJ1-1	.	CASSPGSGTEAFF	TGTGCCAGCAGCCCGGGGAGCGGGACTGAAGCTTTCTTT
TRBV25-1	.	TRBJ1-1	.	CASRDSIFGTEAFF	TGTGCCAGCAGGGACAGCATATTCGGCACTGAAGCTTTCTTT
TRBV19	.	TRBJ1-5	once	CASSIVAPNQPQHF	TGTGCCAGTAGTATAGTAGCCCCCAATCAGCCCCAGCATTTT
TRBV2	TRBD1	TRBJ1-6	.	CAKQGAGSPLHF	TGTGCCAAACAGGGGGCAGGGTCACCCCTCCACTTT
TRBV29-1	.	TRBJ2-3	.	CSVDSADGTDTQYF	TGCAGCGTTGACAGCGCCGATGGTACAGATACGCAGTATTTT
TRBV5-1	.	TRBJ1-3	.	CASSLAGRSAGNTIYF	TGCGCCAGCAGCTTGGCCGGCAGGTCGGCTGGAAACACCATATATTTT
TRBV29-1	.	TRBJ2-3	.	CSVDGGATDTQYF	TGCAGCGTTGATGGGGGGGCCACAGATACGCAGTATTTT
TRBV30	.	TRBJ2-1	once	CAWNRAHEQFF	TGTGCCTGGAACAGGGCCCATGAGCAGTTCTTC